A selection of T cell receptor beta chains follows, all from one sample in a study of OX40 agonist ivuxolimab in advanced cancers. TCRdb keeps only in-frame clones here, not all; method: immunoSEQ multiplex PCR. The sample consists of tens of thousands of clones, roughly 84% of them appearing once. The source material was CD4+ or CD8+ T cells sorted from blood, sampled in a trial of the OX40 agonist ivuxolimab. The receptors were gathered from an adult with an advanced solid tumor such as melanoma, head and neck, liver or kidney cancer. The CDR3 runs from the conserved cysteine through the conserved F or W. A D gene is named only where the DNA matches it firmly. Size is omitted from some rows. Given values are once, few, many or a class for expanded clones.

clone size | J gene | D gene | V gene | CDR3 DNA | CDR3 protein
few | TRBJ1-4 | TRBD1 | TRBV4-2 | TGTGCCAGCAGCACCCCGGGACAGGGAAGAGAAAAACTGTTTTTT | CASSTPGQGREKLFF
- | TRBJ1-5 | - | TRBV21-1 | TGTGCCAGCAGCAGGCGGTACAGGGGAGAGGATTTT | CASSRRYRGEDF
- | TRBJ2-1 | TRBD1 | TRBV29-1 | TGCAGCGCCGGGACAGGGACCGGAGGTGAGCAGTTCTTC | CSAGTGTGGEQFF
- | TRBJ2-1 | TRBD2 | TRBV27 | TGTGCCAGCGGGGGGGGCTCCTACAATGAGCAGTTCTTC | CASGGGSYNEQFF
few | TRBJ2-7 | TRBD1 | TRBV5-1 | TGCGCCAGCAGTGACAGGGGGCCGGACGAGCAGTACTTC | CASSDRGPDEQYF
- | TRBJ2-3 | TRBD2 | TRBV19 | TGTGCCACCTCTAGCGGGGGGACTTTTACCACAGATACGCAGTATTTT | CATSSGGTFTTDTQYF
- | TRBJ1-1 | - | TRBV7-9 | TGTGCCAGCAGCCCCCGCCAGGGACGGAACACTGAAGCTTTCTTT | CASSPRQGRNTEAFF
- | TRBJ1-1 | - | TRBV7-2 | TGTGCCAGCAGCTACAGGGTGGAAGCTTTCTTT | CASSYRVEAFF
- | TRBJ1-2 | - | TRBV7-8 | TGTGCCAGCAGCCCCGCCTTGGGGGCGAACTATGGCTACACCTTC | CASSPALGANYGYTF
- | TRBJ1-2 | TRBD1 | TRBV5-1 | TGCGCCAGCAGCTTGGCCGGGGGACAGGGGGAAGGCTACACCTTC | CASSLAGGQGEGYTF
- | TRBJ2-7 | - | TRBV9 | TGTGCCAGCAGCGTAGGGACAGTCAACTACGAGCAGTACTTC | CASSVGTVNYEQYF
- | TRBJ2-1 | - | TRBV7-3 | TGTGCCAGCAGCTTACGACAGAACAATGAGCAGTTCTTC | CASSLRQNNEQFF
- | TRBJ2-7 | TRBD1 | TRBV18 | TGTGCCAGCTCACCCGGGACAGGGGCCCAAGGGCAGTACTTC | CASSPGTGAQGQYF
- | TRBJ2-4 | - | TRBV6-5 | TGTGCCAGCAGTTACGGGGGGGGCAGGGACAAAAACATTCAGTACTTC | CASSYGGGRDKNIQYF
- | TRBJ2-7 | TRBD2 | TRBV7-2 | TGTGCCAGCAGCTTCCCTACTAGCGGGGGGGGACTACAGTACTTC | CASSFPTSGGGLQYF
once | TRBJ2-2 | - | TRBV25-1 | TGTGCCAGCAGTCCACCGGGCGGGGCGGCCGGGGAGCTGTTTTTT | CASSPPGGAAGELFF
- | TRBJ2-3 | - | TRBV9 | TGTGCCAGCAGCGTTTCACGTGGCGGGGTATCCACAGATACGCAGTATTTT | CASSVSRGGVSTDTQYF
few | TRBJ1-1 | TRBD1 | TRBV6-1 | TGTGCCAGCAGTGAGATGGGACAGGGAAACACTGAAGCTTTCTTT | CASSEMGQGNTEAFF